Here is one TCR beta chain with its context. This record belongs to a study of PD-L1 blockade in urothelial cancer. Study background: In about 2014, patients got going on atezolizumab, taking 1,200 mg intravenously every 3 weeks. Blood analysis took place 3 weeks (second dose) and 6 weeks after treatment start. The median T cell count in blood samples was 141,255.

Produced via immunoSEQ multiplex PCR; TCRdb's table is partial and in-frame only. The repertoire consists of 40,000 to 55,000 clones, with about 89% occurring once and the leading ten covering 7.3%. Per germline, CDR1 SGHAT and CDR2 FQNNGV. J lost 4 bases, V lost 4 bases, and 7 bases had no gene match. The CDR3 spans 15 residues. Time point noted: peripheral blood 6 weeks after treatment start. The number of samples from each patient was between 1 and 8, taken pretreatment and on-treatment. This sequence originates from a man aged 65-85 years with urothelial cancer. The chain is built from TRBV11-2 and TRBJ2-1; 7 nucleotides agree with TRBD1. Source: PBMCs, taken around atezolizumab (anti-PD-L1) treatment. CDR3 in DNA: TGTGCCAGCAGCTACCAACCGGGACAGTACAATGAGCAGTTCTTC. Translated, it gives CASSYQPGQYNEQFF.